The rows below give T cell receptor beta chains drawn from one sample of a study of regulatory T cells in long-lasting Graves disease. TCRdb re-called the multiplex PCR reads with MiXCR, one entry per CDR3 protein. The sample lists roughly 450,000 distinct CDR3 sequences; 22% were seen once. The sample was peripheral blood mononuclear cells (PBMCs), taken when the disease was refractory, from a patient treated with antithyroid drugs. The receptors shown here come from a female donor with Graves disease. CDR3s include the opening cysteine and the closing phenylalanine or tryptophan. A D gene is named only where the DNA matches it firmly. For some rows the clone size is stated as once, few or many, or as a class when expanded; others skip it.

j_call	clone_size	d_call	v_call	cdr3_nt	cdr3_aa
TRBJ2-5	.	.	TRBV4-1	TGCGCCAGCAGCCAAGGGGACTTTCAAGAGACCCAGTACTTC	CASSQGDFQETQYF
TRBJ2-7	.	.	TRBV5-1	TGCGCCAGCAGCTTGCACCCCTACGAGCAGTACTTC	CASSLHPYEQYF
TRBJ1-1	.	.	TRBV18	TGTGCCAGCTCAGCAGGGGATTTGACTGAAGCTTTCTTT	CASSAGDLTEAFF
TRBJ1-2	.	TRBD1	TRBV20-1	TGCAGCCTACCAAGCTACAGGGGGCAAGGAGGCTACACCTTC	CSLPSYRGQGGYTF
TRBJ2-4	.	.	TRBV11-2	TGTGCCAGCAGCTTAGATCTGACGGCCAAAAACATTCAGTACTTC	CASSLDLTAKNIQYF
TRBJ1-1	few	.	TRBV6-5	TGTGCCAGCAGTTACTCAGGAGGGTTCACTGAAGCTTTCTTT	CASSYSGGFTEAFF
TRBJ1-4	many	.	TRBV7-2	TGTGCCAGCAGGGCCGGGGGTTACAATGAAAAACTGTTTTTT	CASRAGGYNEKLFF
TRBJ1-1	.	.	TRBV19	TGTGCCAGCAAAGCGAGGTGGACAGAGTTT	CASKARWTEF
TRBJ1-2	few	.	TRBV20-1	TGCAGTGCTAGGAAGGCAGGGGTAGACTATGGCTACACCTTC	CSARKAGVDYGYTF
TRBJ2-3	.	.	TRBV6-1	TGTGCCAGCAGTGAGGAGGGTAGGCCGTTGGATACGCAGTATTTT	CASSEEGRPLDTQYF
TRBJ1-4	many	TRBD1	TRBV6-2/TRBV6-3	TGTGCCAGCAGTTTTCCCGGGACAGGCGGAATGATCACTAATGAAAAACTGTTTTTT	CASSFPGTGGMITNEKLFF
TRBJ1-6	few	.	TRBV19	TGTGCCAGTAGCCCGGACAGAAGGTCACCCCTCCACTTT	CASSPDRRSPLHF
TRBJ1-1	.	.	TRBV18	TGTGCCAGCTCACCTTGGACAAGTAACACTGAAGCTTTCTTT	CASSPWTSNTEAFF
TRBJ2-7	.	TRBD1	TRBV7-6	TGTGCCAGCAGCCCTGGACAGGCCAACTCCTACGAGCAGTACTTC	CASSPGQANSYEQYF
TRBJ2-7	.	.	TRBV7-2	TGTGCCAGCAGCTCAGACCCGGGAGTTTTGAGGTACGAGCAGTACTTC	CASSSDPGVLRYEQYF